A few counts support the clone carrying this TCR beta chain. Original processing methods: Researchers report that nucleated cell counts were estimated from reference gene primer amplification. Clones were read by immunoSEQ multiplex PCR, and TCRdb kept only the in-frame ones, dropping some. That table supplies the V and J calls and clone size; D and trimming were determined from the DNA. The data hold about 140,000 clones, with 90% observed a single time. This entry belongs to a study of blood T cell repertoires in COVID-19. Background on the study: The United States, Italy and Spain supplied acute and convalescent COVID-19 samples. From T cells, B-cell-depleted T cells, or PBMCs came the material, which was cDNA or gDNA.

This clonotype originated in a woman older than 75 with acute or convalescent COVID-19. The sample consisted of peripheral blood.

The CDR3 DNA sequence: TGTGCCAGCAGCACACCGGGACTAGTCACAGATACGCAGTATTTT. This encodes CASSTPGLVTDTQYF. V and J are TRBV5-6 and TRBJ2-3; TRBD2 agrees at 8 bases. V was pared by 4 bases and J by 2 bases, with 6 bases of the junction left unmatched. From germline, CDR1 is SGHDT and CDR2 YYEEEE. The CDR3 contains 15 residues.